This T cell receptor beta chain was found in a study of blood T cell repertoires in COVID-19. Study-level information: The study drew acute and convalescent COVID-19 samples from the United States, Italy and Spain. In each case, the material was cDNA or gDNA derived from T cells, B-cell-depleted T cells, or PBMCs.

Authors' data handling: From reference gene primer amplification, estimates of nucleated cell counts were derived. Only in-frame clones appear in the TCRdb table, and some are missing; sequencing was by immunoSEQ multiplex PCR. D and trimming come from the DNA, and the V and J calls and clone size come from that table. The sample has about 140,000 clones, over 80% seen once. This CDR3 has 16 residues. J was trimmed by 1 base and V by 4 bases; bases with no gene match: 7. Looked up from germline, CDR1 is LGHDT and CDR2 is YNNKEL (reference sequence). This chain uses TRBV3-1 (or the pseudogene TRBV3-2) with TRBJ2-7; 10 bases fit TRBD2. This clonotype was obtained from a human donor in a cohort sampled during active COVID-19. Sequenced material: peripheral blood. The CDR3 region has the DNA TGTGCCAGCAGCCCGACTAGCGGGCGACTTTCCTACGAGCAGTACTTC. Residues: CASSPTSGRLSYEQYF.